The 20 T cell receptor beta chains given below trace back to one sample, sequenced in a study of T-cell reconstitution after alpha-beta-depleted transplantation in children. As it was prepared, the TCRbeta library received unique molecular identifiers. TCRdb independently ran MiXCR on the PCR reads; one entry per CDR3 protein. The repertoire holds 450,000 to 550,000 distinct CDR3 sequences, with 11% as singletons. The source material was PBMCs, mostly from graft donor cells, sampled 180 days after TCRalphabeta/CD19-depleted stem cell transplant. The receptors stem from a female patient aged 2-9 years who had a stem cell transplant for aplastic anemia, so the T cells may come from the graft donor.

The chain carries TRBV7-9 and TRBJ2-7, with no clear D. Deletions cut 5 bases from V and 3 bases from J, with 17 bases between. CDR3 size: 15 residues. In germline, CDR1 is SEHNR, CDR2 FQNEAQ (reference sequence). The CDR3 nucleotides read TGTGCCAGCAGCCTAGGAGACCCAGCCCTCTACGAGCAGTACGTC. Residues: CASSLGDPALYEQYV.

V usage is TRBV28 and J usage is TRBJ2-7; D is ambiguous. From germline, CDR1 is MDHEN and CDR2 SYDVKM. The CDR3 runs to 11 residues. Trimming cost V 3 bases and J 7 bases, with 7 bases left between them. CDR3 sequence: CASSFEGEQYF. The DNA of the CDR3 is TGTGCCAGCAGTTTCGAAGGAGAGCAGTACTTC. Complete variable domain (other parts from reference TRBV28 and TRBJ2-7): DVKVTQSSRYLVKRTGEKVFLECVQDMDHENMFWYRQDPGLGLRLIYFSYDVKMKEKGDIPEGYSVSREKKERFSLILESASTNQTSMYLCASSFEGEQYFGPGTRLTVT.

This clonotype was seen only a few times. In DNA, the CDR3 is TGTGCCAGCAGCCAAGAACTAGCGGGAGGTATCTCCTACAATGAGCAGTTCTTC. This sequence encodes CASSQELAGGISYNEQFF. The chain employs TRBV14 and TRBJ2-1; 12 bases fit TRBD2. The CDR3 runs to 18 residues. The junction had 3 bases not matched to a gene; V was cut back by 0 bases and J by 0 bases. The germline gives CDR1 SGHDN, CDR2 FVKESK. The full variable domain, its missing parts supplied by reference TRBV14 and TRBJ2-1, is EAGVTQFPSHSVIEKGQTVTLRCDPISGHDNLYWYRRVMGKEIKFLLHFVKESKQDESGMPNNRFLAERTGGTYSTLKVQPAELEDSGVYFCASSQELAGGISYNEQFFGPGTRLTVL.

This clonotype was counted at least ten times. The chain has TRBV27 and TRBJ2-7; TRBD2 might be the D (7 bases). The CDR3 consists of 15 residues. V was cut by 0 bases and J by 2 bases, with 11 bases left in between. Germline lookup yields CDR1 MNHEY and CDR2 SMNVEV (reference sequence). Here the CDR3 DNA reads TGTGCCAGCAGTTTATCTGGGGGGGCCCCCTACGAGCAGTACTTC. It is translated as CASSLSGGAPYEQYF.

The rearrangement links TRBV11-1 to TRBJ2-1, with 11 bases that match TRBD1. The germline V gene encodes CDR1 SGHAT and CDR2 FQDESV (reference sequence). The CDR3 is 15 residues long. V lost 5 bases to trimming and J lost 5 bases; unmatched junction nucleotides: 5. CDR3 protein: CASSPGQGENNEQFF. As DNA, the CDR3 is TGTGCCAGCAGCCCGGGACAGGGGGAAAACAATGAGCAGTTCTTC.

The chain couples TRBV30 to TRBJ2-1; 7 bases line up with TRBD2. The V and J ends lost 4 bases and 0 bases, in that order; junction bases with no gene match: 3. Germline assignment: CDR1 GTSNPN and CDR2 SVGIG (reference sequence). The CDR3 has 14 amino acids. CDR3 in DNA: TGTGCCTGGAAGTCTAGCGGCTCCTACAATGAGCAGTTCTTC. Its protein product is CAWKSSGSYNEQFF. The full variable domain, in which reference TRBV30 and TRBJ2-1 provide the parts outside the CDR3, is SQTIHQWPATLVQPVGSPLSLECTVEGTSNPNLYWYRQAAGRGLQLLFYSVGIGQISSEVPQNLSASRPQDRQFILSSKKLLLSDSGFYLCAWKSSGSYNEQFFGPGTRLTVL.

This clonotype was seen a handful of times. The chain links TRBV12-3 or TRBV12-4 to TRBJ1-2; the D is unclear. V lost 3 bases and J lost 6, with 8 bases in between. This CDR3 contains 12 residues. CDR3 nucleotide sequence: TGTGCCAGCAGTTTGAGGGCCGATGGCTACACCTTC. It yields the protein CASSLRADGYTF.

This chain uses TRBV7-8 with TRBJ1-5; the D gene is possibly TRBD1 (5 bases). Germline V gives CDR1 SGHVS, CDR2 FQNEAQ. This CDR3 has 17 amino acids. Trimming pared 0 bases from V and 0 bases from J, leaving 12 bases between. CDR3 in DNA: TGTGCCAGCAGCTTAGCGATCCGGGACGGTAGCAATCAGCCCCAGCATTTT. Translating gives CASSLAIRDGSNQPQHF.

The chain uses TRBV25-1 and TRBJ2-7, with 8 bases matching TRBD2. The CDR3 extends over 16 amino acids. With 1 base clipped from V and 5 bases from J, the junction kept 10 bases outside the gene matches. The germline gives CDR1 MGHDK, CDR2 SYGVNS. The CDR3 loop is CASSEFSGGPLHEQYF. As DNA, the CDR3 is TGTGCCAGCAGTGAATTCTCGGGAGGGCCTCTCCACGAGCAGTACTTC.

This rearrangement joins TRBV29-1 to TRBJ2-1; D gene ambiguous. V shed 1 base and J shed 14 bases, with 6 bases lying between them. The CDR3 has 9 residues. The germline gives CDR1 SQVTM, CDR2 ANQGSEA. The DNA for the CDR3 is TGCAGCGTTGAAGTGTCGGAGTTCTTC. Translating gives CSVEVSEFF.

This sequence joins TRBV12-3 or TRBV12-4 and TRBJ2-1; D is ambiguous. V lost 3 bases and J lost 0, with 12 bases in between. CDR3 size: 16 residues. The CDR3 protein is CASSFAVPISYNEQFF. Written as DNA, the CDR3 is TGTGCCAGCAGTTTTGCGGTTCCAATCTCCTACAATGAGCAGTTCTTC.

This clonotype was seen a handful of times. The chain recombines TRBV5-1 with TRBJ1-5, with D tentatively TRBD1 (6 bases). Trimming pared 4 bases from V and 1 base from J, leaving 12 bases between. Germline V gene lookup returns CDR1 SGHRS and CDR2 YFSETQ. The CDR3 spans 15 residues. CDR3 sequence: CASSIGQSSNQPQHF. The CDR3 bases are TGCGCCAGCAGCATCGGACAGTCGAGCAATCAGCCCCAGCATTTT.

This clonotype was counted between two and nine times. The chain uses TRBV28 and TRBJ2-7; D perhaps matches TRBD2 (5 bases). Between the trimmed V and J ends, which lost 5 bases and 5 bases, there was a span of 19 bases. CDR1 MDHEN and CDR2 SYDVKM come from the germline V gene. The CDR3 contains 15 residues. CDR3 in DNA: TGTGCCAGCAGTCGACAACTAGGCCCTTGGGACGAGCAGTACTTC. This codes for CASSRQLGPWDEQYF.

The J gene is TRBJ1-1, the V gene TRBV5-5, with TRBD1 matching 8 bases. The CDR3 has 12 amino acids. Germline-derived CDR1 and CDR2 are SGHKS and YYEKEE (reference sequence). With 2 bases clipped from V and 10 bases from J, the junction kept 4 bases outside the gene matches. The CDR3 DNA reads as TGTGCCAGCAGCTTAGACAGGGGAGGAGCTTTCTTT. Its protein product is CASSLDRGGAFF.

The chain is built from TRBV28 and TRBJ2-7; D not certain. Per the germline V gene, CDR1 is MDHEN and CDR2 is SYDVKM. The ends were cut back, 1 base at V and 5 bases at J, with 6 bases in the middle. The CDR3 runs 12 residues. The CDR3 coding sequence is TGTGCCAGCAGTTTATCCTACCACGAGCAGTACTTC. This encodes CASSLSYHEQYF. Full variable domain (remainder filled in from reference TRBV28 and TRBJ2-7): DVKVTQSSRYLVKRTGEKVFLECVQDMDHENMFWYRQDPGLGLRLIYFSYDVKMKEKGDIPEGYSVSREKKERFSLILESASTNQTSMYLCASSLSYHEQYFGPGTRLTVT.

This clonotype was counted only a few times. The rearrangement uses TRBV6-2 or TRBV6-3 and TRBJ2-7; D remains unclear. The CDR3 sequence is 13 residues long. Germline V CDR1 and CDR2: MNHEY, SVGEGT. V lost 2 bases, J lost 4 bases, and 9 bases lay in between. CDR3 in amino acids: CASSYASYYEQYV. The CDR3 coding sequence is TGTGCCAGCAGTTACGCGTCTTATTACGAGCAGTACGTC.

The CDR3: CSVEQGTGANVLTF. CDR3 DNA sequence: TGCAGCGTTGAACAAGGTACTGGGGCCAACGTCCTGACTTTC. V usage is TRBV29-1 and J usage is TRBJ2-6; D gene unclear. The CDR3 runs 14 residues. The germline V gene encodes CDR1 SQVTM and CDR2 ANQGSEA. V was pared by 2 bases and J by 2 bases, with 7 bases between.

The V call is TRBV12-3 or TRBV12-4, the J call TRBJ2-3; D not certain. This CDR3 spans 15 amino acids. The V gene lost 9 bases and the J gene lost 5 bases, with 21 bases spanning the gap. The CDR3 DNA reads TGTGCCAGTACTCTTCTCGCCAACGGCGTAGATACGCAGTATTTT. Its translation: CASTLLANGVDTQYF.

This clonotype occurred many times. The rearrangement joins TRBV12-3 or TRBV12-4 to TRBJ1-4; a weak D match, TRBD1 (6 bases). This CDR3 comprises 16 residues. Trimming took 5 bases from V and 0 from J, leaving 13 bases between them. The CDR3 spells CASSTRRTATNEKLFF. DNA for the CDR3: TGTGCCAGCAGTACTCGAAGGACAGCAACTAATGAAAAACTGTTTTTT.

Ten or more counts support this clonotype. This chain links TRBV28 with TRBJ2-7; the D is unclear. This CDR3 contains 14 residues. CDR1 and CDR2 from the germline V gene are MDHEN and SYDVKM. Trimming took 0 bases from V and 4 from J, leaving 10 bases between them. The CDR3 DNA sequence: TGTGCCAGCAGTTTATGGCGTGAAAGATACGAGCAGTACGTC. It translates to CASSLWRERYEQYV.